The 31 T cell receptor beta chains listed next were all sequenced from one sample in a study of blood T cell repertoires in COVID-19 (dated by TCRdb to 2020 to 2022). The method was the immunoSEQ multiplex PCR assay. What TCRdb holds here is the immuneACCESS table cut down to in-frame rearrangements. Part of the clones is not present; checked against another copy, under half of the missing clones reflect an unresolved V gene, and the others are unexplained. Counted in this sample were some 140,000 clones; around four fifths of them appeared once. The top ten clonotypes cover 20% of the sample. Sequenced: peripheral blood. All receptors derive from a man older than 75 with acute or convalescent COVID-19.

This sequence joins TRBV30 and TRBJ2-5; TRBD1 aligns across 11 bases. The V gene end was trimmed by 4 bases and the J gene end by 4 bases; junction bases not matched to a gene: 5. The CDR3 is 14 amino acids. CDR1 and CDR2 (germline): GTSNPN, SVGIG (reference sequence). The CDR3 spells CAWNLGQGAETQYF. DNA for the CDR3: TGTGCCTGGAACCTCGGACAGGGGGCAGAGACCCAGTACTTC.

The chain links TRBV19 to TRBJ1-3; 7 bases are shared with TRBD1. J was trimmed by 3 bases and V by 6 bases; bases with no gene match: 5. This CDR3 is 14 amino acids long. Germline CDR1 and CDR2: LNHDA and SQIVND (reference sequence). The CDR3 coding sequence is TGTGCCAGTAGCCTCCGGGACAGTGGAAACACCATATATTTT. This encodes CASSLRDSGNTIYF.

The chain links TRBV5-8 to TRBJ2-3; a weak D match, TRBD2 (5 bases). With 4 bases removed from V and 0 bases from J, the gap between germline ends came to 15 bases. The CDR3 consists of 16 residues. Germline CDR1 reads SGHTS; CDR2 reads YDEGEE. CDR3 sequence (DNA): TGTGCCAGCAGCCCTGGAGGTAAACCTAGCACAGATACGCAGTATTTT. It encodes CASSPGGKPSTDTQYF.

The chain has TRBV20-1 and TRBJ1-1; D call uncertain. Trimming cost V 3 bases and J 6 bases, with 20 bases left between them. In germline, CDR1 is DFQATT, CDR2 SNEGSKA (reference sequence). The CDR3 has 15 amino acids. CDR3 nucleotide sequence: TGCAGTGCTAGTCCCCTCAGGCGGGGTTGGGCTGAAGCTTTCTTT. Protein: CSASPLRRGWAEAFF.

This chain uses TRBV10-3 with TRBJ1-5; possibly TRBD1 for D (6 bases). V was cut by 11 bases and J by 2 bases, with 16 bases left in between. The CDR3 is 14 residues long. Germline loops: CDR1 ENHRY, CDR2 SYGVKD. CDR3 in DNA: TGTGCCCTCCATCAGGGGCTCGGCAATCAGCCCCAGCATTTT. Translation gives CALHQGLGNQPQHF.

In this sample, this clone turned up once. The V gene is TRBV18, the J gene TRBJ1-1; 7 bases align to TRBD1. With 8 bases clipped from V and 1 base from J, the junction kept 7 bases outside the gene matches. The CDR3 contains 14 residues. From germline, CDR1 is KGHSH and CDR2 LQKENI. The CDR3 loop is CASTQGRGNTEAFF. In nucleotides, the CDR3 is TGTGCCAGCACACAGGGGAGGGGGAACACTGAAGCTTTCTTT.

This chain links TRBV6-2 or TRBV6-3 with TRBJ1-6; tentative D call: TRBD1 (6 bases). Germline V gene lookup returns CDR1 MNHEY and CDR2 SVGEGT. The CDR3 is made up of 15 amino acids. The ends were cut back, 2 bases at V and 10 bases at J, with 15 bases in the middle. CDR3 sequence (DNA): TGTGCCAGCAGTTACCCATCGACAGGACGGTCACCCCTCCACTTT. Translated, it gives CASSYPSTGRSPLHF.

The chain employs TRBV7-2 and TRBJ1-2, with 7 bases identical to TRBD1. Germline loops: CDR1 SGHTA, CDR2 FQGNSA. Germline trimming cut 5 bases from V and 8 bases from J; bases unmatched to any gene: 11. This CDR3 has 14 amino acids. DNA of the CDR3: TGTGCCAGCAGCCGGGAAACAGGGGTTCAAGGCTACACCTTC. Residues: CASSRETGVQGYTF.

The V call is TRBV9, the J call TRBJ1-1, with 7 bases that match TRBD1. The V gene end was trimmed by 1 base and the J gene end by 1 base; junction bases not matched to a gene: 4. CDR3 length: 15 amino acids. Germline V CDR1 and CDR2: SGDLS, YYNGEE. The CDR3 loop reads CASSVSGGWNTEAFF. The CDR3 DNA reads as TGTGCCAGCAGCGTATCAGGGGGGTGGAACACTGAAGCTTTCTTT. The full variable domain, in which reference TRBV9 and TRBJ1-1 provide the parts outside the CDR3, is DSGVTQTPKHLITATGQRVTLRCSPRSGDLSVYWYQQSLDQGLQFLIQYYNGEERAKGNILERFSAQQFPDLHSELNLSSLELGDSALYFCASSVSGGWNTEAFFGQGTRLTVV.

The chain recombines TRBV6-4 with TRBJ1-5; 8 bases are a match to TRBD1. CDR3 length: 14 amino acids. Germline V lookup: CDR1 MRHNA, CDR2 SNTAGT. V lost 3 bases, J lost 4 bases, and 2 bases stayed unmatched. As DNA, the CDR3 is TGTGCCAGCAGTGAGGGACAGGATAATCAGCCCCAGCATTTT. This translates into CASSEGQDNQPQHF.

CDR3 amino acids: CSVEANTATKNIQYF. The DNA of the CDR3 is TGCAGCGTTGAAGCGAACACAGCAACCAAAAACATTCAGTACTTC. The chain recombines TRBV29-1 with TRBJ2-4; D is uncertain. The CDR3 length is 15 residues. Germline V gives CDR1 SQVTM, CDR2 ANQGSEA. Deletions cut 1 base from V and 2 bases from J, with 12 bases between.

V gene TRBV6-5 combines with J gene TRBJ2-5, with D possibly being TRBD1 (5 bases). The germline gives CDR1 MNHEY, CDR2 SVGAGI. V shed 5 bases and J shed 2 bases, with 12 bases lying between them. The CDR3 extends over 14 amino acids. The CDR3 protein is CASSRFAGQETQYF. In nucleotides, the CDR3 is TGTGCCAGCAGTCGTTTCGCAGGGCAAGAGACCCAGTACTTC.

As DNA, the CDR3 is TGTGCCAGTAGTAGCCCGGGACAGAGCTCCTACGAGCAGTACTTC. This codes for CASSSPGQSSYEQYF. The chain is built from TRBV19 and TRBJ2-7, with 7 bases matching TRBD1. In germline, CDR1 is LNHDA, CDR2 SQIVND (reference sequence). The CDR3 is 15 amino acids. The junction had 6 bases not matched to a gene; V was cut back by 4 bases and J by 0 bases.

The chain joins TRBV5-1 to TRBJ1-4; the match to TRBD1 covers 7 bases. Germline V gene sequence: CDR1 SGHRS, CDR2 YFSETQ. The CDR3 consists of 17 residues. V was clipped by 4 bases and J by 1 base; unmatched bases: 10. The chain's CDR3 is CASSLWVAGGTNEKLFF. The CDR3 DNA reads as TGCGCCAGCAGCCTCTGGGTGGCAGGGGGAACTAATGAAAAACTGTTTTTT.

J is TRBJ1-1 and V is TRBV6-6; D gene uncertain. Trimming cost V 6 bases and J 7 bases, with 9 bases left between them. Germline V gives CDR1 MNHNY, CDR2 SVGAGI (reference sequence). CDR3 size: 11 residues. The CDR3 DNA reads TGTGCCAGCAGCCGTAATTATGAAGCTTTCTTT. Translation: CASSRNYEAFF.

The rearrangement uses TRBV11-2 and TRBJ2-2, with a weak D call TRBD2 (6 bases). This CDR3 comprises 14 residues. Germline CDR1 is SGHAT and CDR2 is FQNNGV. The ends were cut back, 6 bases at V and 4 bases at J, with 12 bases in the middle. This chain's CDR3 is CASRIGGITGELFF. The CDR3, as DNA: TGTGCCAGCAGAATCGGAGGGATCACCGGGGAGCTGTTTTTT.

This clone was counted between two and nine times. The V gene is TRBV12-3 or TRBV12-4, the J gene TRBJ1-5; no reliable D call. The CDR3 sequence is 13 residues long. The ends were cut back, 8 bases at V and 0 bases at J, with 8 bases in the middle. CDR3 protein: CASGLNSNQPQHF. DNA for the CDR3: TGTGCCAGCGGCTTAAATAGCAATCAGCCCCAGCATTTT.

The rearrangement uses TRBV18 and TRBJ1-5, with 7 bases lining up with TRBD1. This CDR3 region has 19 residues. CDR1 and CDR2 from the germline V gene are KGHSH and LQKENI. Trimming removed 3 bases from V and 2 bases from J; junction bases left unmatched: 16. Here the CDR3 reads CASSPHLRTGPEGNQPQHF. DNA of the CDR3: TGTGCCAGCTCACCTCATCTTCGGACAGGACCGGAGGGCAATCAGCCCCAGCATTTT.

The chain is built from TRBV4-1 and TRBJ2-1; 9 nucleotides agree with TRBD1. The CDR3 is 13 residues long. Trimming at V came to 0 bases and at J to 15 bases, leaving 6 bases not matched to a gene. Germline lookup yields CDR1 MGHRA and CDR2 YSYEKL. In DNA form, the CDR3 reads TGCGCCAGCAGCCAAGAGTGGACAGGGGAACTGTTCTTC. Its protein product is CASSQEWTGELFF.

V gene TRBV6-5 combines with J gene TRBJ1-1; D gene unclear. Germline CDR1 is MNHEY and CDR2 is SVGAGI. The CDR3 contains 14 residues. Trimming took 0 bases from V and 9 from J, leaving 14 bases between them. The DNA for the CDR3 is TGTGCCAGCAGTTACTCGAGAGGGTCCTCTCAAGCTTTCTTT. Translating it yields CASSYSRGSSQAFF.

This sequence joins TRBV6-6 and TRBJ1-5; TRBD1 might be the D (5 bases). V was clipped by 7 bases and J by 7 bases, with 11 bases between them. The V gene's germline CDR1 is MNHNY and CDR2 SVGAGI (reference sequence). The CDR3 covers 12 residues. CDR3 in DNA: TGTGCCAGCAAAGGGGCTGAACAGCCCCAGCATTTT. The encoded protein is CASKGAEQPQHF.

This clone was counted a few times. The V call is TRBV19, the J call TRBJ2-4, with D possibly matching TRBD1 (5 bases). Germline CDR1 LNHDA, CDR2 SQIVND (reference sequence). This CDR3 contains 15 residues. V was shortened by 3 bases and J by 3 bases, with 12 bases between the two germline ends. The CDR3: CASSMAGYDKNIQYF. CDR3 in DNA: TGTGCCAGTAGTATGGCAGGGTACGACAAAAACATTCAGTACTTC.

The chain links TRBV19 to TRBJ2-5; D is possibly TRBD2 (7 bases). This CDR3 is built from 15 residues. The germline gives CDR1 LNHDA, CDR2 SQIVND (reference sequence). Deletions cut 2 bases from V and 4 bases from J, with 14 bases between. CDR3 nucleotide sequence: TGTGCCAGTAGTATAAGGCGGGGGCCTCTAGAGACCCAGTACTTC. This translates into CASSIRRGPLETQYF.

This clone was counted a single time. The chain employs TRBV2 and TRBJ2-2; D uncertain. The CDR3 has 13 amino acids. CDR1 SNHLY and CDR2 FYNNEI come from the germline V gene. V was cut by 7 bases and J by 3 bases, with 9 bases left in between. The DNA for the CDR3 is TGTGCCAGCACCGTTCGGTACACCGGGGAGCTGTTTTTT. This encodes CASTVRYTGELFF.

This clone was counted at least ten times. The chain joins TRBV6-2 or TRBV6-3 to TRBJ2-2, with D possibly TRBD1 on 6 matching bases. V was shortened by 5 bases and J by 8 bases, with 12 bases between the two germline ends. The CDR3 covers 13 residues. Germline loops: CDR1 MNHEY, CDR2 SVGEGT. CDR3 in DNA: TGTGCCAGCAGTACAGGGTTTAGAGGGGAGCTGTTTTTT. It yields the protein CASSTGFRGELFF.

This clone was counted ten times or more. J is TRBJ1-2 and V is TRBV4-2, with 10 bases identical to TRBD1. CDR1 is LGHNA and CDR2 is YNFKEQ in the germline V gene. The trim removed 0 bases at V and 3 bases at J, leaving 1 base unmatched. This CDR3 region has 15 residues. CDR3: CASSQETGGDYGYTF. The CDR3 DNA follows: TGTGCCAGCAGCCAAGAGACAGGGGGCGACTATGGCTACACCTTC.

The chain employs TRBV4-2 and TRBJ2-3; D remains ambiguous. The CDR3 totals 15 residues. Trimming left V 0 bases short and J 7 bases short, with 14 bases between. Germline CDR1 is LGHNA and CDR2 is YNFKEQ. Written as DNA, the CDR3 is TGTGCCAGCAGCCAAGAAGAGTCTAGAGAGAATACGCAGTATTTT. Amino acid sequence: CASSQEESRENTQYF.

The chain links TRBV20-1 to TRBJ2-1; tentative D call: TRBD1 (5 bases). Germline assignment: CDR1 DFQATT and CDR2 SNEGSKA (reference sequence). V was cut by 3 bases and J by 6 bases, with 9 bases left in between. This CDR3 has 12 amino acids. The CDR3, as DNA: TGCAGTGCTAGTTGGGGCAGCAATGAGCAGTTCTTC. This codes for CSASWGSNEQFF.

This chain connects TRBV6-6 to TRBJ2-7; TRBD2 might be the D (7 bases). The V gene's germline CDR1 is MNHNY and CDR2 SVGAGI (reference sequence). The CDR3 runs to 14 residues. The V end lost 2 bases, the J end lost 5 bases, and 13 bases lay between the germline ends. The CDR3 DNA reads TGTGCCAGCAGTTACCGGGGGGCTAGGGACGAGCAGTACTTC. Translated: CASSYRGARDEQYF.

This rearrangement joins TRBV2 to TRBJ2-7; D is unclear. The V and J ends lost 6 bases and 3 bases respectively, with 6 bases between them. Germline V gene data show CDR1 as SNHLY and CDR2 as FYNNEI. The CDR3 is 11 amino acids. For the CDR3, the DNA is TGTGCCAGCAGAGCCTTCTACGAGCAGTACTTC. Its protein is CASRAFYEQYF.

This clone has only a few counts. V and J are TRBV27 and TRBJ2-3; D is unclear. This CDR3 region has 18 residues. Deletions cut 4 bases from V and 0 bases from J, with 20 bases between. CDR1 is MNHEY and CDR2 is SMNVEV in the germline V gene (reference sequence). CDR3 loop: CASSSTTLTAKSTDTQYF. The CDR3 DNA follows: TGTGCCAGCAGTTCCACAACTCTGACTGCAAAAAGCACAGATACGCAGTATTTT.